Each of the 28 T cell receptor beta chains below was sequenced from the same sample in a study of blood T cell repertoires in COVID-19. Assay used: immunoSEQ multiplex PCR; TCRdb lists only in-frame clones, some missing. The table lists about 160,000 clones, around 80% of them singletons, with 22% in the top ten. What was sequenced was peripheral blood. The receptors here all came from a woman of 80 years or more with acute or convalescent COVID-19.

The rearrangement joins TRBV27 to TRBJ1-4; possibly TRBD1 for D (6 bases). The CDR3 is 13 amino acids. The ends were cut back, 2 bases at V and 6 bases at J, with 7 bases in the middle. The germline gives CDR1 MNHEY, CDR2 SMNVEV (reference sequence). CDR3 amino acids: CASSLEGDEKLFF. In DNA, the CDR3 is TGTGCCAGCAGTTTAGAGGGGGATGAAAAACTGTTTTTT. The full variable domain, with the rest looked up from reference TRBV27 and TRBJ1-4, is EAQVTQNPRYLITVTGKKLTVTCSQNMNHEYMSWYRQDPGLGLRQIYYSMNVEVTDKGDVPEGYKVSRKEKRNFPLILESPSPNQTSLYFCASSLEGDEKLFFGSGTQLSVL.

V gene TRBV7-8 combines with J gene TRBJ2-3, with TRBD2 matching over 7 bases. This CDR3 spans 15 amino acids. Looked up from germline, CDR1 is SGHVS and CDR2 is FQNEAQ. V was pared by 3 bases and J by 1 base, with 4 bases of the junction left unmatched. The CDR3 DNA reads TGTGCCAGCAGCTTCGCGGGAGCCGGCACAGATACGCAGTATTTT. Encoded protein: CASSFAGAGTDTQYF.

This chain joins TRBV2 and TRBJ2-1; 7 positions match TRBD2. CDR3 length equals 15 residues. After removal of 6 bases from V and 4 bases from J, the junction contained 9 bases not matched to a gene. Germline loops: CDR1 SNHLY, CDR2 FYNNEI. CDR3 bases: TGTGCCAGCAGCGGGGAGGGACGGGGTTACAATGAGCAGTTCTTC. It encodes CASSGEGRGYNEQFF.

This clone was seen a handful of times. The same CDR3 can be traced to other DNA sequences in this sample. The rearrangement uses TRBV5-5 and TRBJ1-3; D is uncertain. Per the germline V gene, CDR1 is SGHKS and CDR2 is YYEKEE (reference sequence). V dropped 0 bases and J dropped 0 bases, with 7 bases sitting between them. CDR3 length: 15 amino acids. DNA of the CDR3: TGTGCCAGCAGCTTGGATTCAGGCTCTGGAAACACCATATATTTT. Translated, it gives CASSLDSGSGNTIYF.

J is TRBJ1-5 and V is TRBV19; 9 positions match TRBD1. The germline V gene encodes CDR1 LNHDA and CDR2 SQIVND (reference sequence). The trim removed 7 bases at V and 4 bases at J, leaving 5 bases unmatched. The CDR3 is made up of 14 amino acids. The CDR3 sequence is CASTRTGENQPQHF. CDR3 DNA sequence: TGTGCCAGTACCCGGACAGGGGAGAATCAGCCCCAGCATTTT. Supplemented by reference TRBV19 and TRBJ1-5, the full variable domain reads DGGITQSPKYLFRKEGQNVTLSCEQNLNHDAMYWYRQDPGQGLRLIYYSQIVNDFQKGDIAEGYSVSREKKESFPLTVTSAQKNPTAFYLCASTRTGENQPQHFGDGTRLSIL.

The CDR3 protein is CASSLAPTGSSSYEQYF. The CDR3 DNA reads TGCGCCAGCAGCTTGGCCCCGACAGGCTCGAGCTCCTACGAGCAGTACTTC. V and J are TRBV5-1 and TRBJ2-7; a weak D match, TRBD1 (6 bases). The CDR3 spans 17 residues. V was trimmed by 0 bases and J by 0 bases, leaving 16 bases between them. From germline, CDR1 is SGHRS and CDR2 YFSETQ.

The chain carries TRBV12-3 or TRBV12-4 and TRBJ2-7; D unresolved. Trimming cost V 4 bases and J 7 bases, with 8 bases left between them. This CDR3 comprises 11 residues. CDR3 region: CASSWASEQYF. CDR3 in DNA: TGTGCCAGCAGTTGGGCTTCAGAGCAGTACTTC.

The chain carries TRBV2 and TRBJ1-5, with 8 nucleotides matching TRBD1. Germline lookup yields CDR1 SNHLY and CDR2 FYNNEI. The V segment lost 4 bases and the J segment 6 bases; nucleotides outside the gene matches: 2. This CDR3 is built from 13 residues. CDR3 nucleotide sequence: TGTGCCAGCAGTGGACAGGGGCCTCAGCCCCAGCATTTT. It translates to CASSGQGPQPQHF.

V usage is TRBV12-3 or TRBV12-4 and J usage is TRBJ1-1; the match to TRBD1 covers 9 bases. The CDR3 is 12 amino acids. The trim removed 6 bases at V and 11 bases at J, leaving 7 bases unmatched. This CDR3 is CASRPADRGAFF. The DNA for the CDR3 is TGTGCCAGCAGGCCAGCTGACAGGGGGGCTTTCTTT.

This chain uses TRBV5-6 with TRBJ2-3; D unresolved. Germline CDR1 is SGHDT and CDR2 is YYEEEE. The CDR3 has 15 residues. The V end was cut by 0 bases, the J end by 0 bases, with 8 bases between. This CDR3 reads CASSLAPSSTDTQYF. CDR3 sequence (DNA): TGTGCCAGCAGCTTGGCCCCCTCTAGCACAGATACGCAGTATTTT.

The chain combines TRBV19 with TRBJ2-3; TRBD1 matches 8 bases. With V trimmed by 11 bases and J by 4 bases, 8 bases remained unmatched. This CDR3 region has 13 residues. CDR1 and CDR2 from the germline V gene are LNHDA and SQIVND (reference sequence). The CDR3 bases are TGTGCCGTCGGACAGGGATTCGCAGATACGCAGTATTTT. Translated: CAVGQGFADTQYF.

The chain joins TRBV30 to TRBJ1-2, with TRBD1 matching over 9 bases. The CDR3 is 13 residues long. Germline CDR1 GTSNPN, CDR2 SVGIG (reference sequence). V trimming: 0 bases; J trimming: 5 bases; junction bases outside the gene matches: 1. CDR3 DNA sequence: TGTGCCTGGAGTGTCGACAGGGGGTATGGCTACACCTTC. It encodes CAWSVDRGYGYTF.

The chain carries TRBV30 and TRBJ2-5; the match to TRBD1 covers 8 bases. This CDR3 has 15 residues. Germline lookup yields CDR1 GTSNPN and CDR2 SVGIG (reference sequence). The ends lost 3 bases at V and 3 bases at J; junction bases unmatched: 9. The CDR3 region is CAWRAGQGTKETQYF. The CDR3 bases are TGTGCCTGGAGGGCAGGACAGGGCACGAAAGAGACCCAGTACTTC.

CDR3 in DNA: TGTGCCAGCAGCCCGGAGACAGCCAGCTCCTACAATGAGCAGTTCTTC. Translation: CASSPETASSYNEQFF. This chain links TRBV7-9 with TRBJ2-1; D possibly corresponds to TRBD1 (5 bases). The V end lost 5 bases, the J end lost 0 bases, and 14 bases lay between the germline ends. The CDR3 runs 16 residues. From germline, CDR1 is SEHNR and CDR2 FQNEAQ (reference sequence).

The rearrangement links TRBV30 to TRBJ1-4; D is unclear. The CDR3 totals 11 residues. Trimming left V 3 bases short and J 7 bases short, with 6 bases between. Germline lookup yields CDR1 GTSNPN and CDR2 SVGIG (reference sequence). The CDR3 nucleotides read TGTGCCTGGAGGCGACTTGAAAAACTGTTTTTT. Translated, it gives CAWRRLEKLFF.

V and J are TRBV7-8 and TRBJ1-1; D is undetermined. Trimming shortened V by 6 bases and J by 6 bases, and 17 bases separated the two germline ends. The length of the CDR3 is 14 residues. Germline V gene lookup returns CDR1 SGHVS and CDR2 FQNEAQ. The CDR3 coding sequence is TGTGCCAGCAGGCCTGTTTGGGAGGTGGCTGAAGCTTTCTTT. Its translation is CASRPVWEVAEAFF.

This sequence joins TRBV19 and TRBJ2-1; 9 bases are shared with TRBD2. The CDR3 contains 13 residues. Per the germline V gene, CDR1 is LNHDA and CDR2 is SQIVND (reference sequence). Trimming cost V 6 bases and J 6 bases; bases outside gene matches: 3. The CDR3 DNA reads TGTGCCAGTAGCCTAGCGGGATTCAATGAGCAGTTCTTC. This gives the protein CASSLAGFNEQFF.

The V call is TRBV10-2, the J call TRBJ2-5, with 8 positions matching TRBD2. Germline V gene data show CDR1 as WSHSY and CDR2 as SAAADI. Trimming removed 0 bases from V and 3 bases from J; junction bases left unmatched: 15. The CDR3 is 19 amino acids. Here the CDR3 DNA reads TGCGCCAGCAGTGAGTCGGCGATTGGGGCGGGAGGCCTCAAAGAGACCCAGTACTTC. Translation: CASSESAIGAGGLKETQYF.

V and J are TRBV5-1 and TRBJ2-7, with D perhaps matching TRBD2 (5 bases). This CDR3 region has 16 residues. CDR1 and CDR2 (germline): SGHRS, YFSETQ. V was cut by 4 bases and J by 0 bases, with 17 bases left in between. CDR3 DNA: TGCGCCAGCAGCCCGGAGGCGATCTTCGACTCCTACGAGCAGTACTTC. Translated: CASSPEAIFDSYEQYF. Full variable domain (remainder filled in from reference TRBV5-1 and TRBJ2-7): KAGVTQTPRYLIKTRGQQVTLSCSPISGHRSVSWYQQTPGQGLQFLFEYFSETQRNKGNFPGRFSGRQFSNSRSEMNVSTLELGDSALYLCASSPEAIFDSYEQYFGPGTRLTVT.

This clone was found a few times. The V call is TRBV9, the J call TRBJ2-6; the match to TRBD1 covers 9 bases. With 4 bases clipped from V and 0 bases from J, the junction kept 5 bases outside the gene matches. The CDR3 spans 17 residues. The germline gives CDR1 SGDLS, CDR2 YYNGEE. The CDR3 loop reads CASSIQGALSGANVLTF. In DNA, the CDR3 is TGTGCCAGCAGCATACAGGGGGCTCTCTCTGGGGCCAACGTCCTGACTTTC.

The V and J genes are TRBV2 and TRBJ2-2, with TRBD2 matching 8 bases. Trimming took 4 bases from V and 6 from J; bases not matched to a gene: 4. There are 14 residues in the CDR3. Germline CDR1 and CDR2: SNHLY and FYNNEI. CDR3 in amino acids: CASSGRAGAGELFF. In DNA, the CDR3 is TGTGCCAGCAGTGGGAGAGCGGGGGCCGGGGAGCTGTTTTTT.

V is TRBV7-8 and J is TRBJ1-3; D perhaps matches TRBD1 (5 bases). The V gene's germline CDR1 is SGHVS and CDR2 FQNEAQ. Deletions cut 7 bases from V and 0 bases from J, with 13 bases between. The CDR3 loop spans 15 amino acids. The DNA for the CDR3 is TGTGCCAGCATGGCAGGGATCTTCTCTGGAAACACCATATATTTT. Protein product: CASMAGIFSGNTIYF.

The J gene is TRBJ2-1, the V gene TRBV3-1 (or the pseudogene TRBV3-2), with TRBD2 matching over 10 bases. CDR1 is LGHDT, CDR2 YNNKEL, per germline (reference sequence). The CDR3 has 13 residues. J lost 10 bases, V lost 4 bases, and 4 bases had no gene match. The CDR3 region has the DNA TGTGCCAGCAGCCCACTAGCGGGAAAAGAGCAGTTCTTC. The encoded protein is CASSPLAGKEQFF.

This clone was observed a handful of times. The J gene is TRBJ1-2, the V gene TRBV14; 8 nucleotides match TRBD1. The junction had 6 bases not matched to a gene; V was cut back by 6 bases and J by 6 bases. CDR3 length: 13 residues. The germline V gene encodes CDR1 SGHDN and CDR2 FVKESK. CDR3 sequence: CASRLDREDGYTF. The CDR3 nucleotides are TGTGCCAGCAGATTGGACAGGGAGGATGGCTACACCTTC.

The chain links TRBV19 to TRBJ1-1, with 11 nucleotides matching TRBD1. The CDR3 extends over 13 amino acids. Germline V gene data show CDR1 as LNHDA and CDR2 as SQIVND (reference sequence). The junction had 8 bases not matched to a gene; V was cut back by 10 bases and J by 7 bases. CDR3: CATSRDRGIEAFF. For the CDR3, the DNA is TGTGCCACCTCCCGGGACAGGGGGATTGAAGCTTTCTTT.

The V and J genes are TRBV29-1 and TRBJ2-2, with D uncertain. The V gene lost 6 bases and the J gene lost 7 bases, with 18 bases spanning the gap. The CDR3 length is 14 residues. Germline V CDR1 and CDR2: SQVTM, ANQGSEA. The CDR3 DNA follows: TGCAGCGTATTCCAGGAAAAGTCCCACGGGGAGCTGTTTTTT. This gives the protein CSVFQEKSHGELFF.

The CDR3 loop reads CASSPSRMTYEQYF. CDR3 bases: TGTGCCAGCTCACCGTCGCGGATGACCTACGAGCAGTACTTC. The chain uses TRBV18 and TRBJ2-7; D remains ambiguous. The CDR3 extends over 14 amino acids. Germline CDR1 and CDR2: KGHSH and LQKENI. V lost 3 bases to trimming and J lost 2 bases, with 11 bases between them.

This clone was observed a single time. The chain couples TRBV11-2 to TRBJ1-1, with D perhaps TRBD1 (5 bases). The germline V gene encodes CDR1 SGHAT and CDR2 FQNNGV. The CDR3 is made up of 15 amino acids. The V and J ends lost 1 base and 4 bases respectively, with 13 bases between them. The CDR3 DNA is TGTGCCAGCAGCTTAGTAGGGACGGGGGGCACTGAAGCTTTCTTT. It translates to CASSLVGTGGTEAFF.